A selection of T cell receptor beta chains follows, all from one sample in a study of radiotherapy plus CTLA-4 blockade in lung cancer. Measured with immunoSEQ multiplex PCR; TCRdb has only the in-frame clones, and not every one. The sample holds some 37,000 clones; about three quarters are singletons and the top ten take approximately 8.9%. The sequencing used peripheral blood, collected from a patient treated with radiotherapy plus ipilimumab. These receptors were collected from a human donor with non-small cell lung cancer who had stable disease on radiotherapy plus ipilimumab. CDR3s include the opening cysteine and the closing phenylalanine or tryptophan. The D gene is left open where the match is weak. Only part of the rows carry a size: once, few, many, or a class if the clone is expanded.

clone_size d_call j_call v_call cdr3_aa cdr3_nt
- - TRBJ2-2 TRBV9 CASSTLQGNTGELFF TGTGCCAGCAGCACGCTACAGGGAAACACCGGGGAGCTGTTTTTT
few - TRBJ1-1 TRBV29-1 CSVDPWGTEAFF TGCAGCGTTGACCCGTGGGGCACTGAAGCTTTCTTT
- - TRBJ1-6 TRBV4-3 CASSQEAAGLSPLHF TGCGCCAGCAGCCAAGAGGCGGCAGGGCTTTCACCCCTCCACTTT
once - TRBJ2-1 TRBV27 CASRTYGSSYNEQFF TGTGCCAGCCGAACTTACGGGAGCTCCTACAATGAGCAGTTCTTC
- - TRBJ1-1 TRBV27 CASSLTGVATEAFF TGTGCCAGCAGTTTAACGGGGGTTGCCACTGAAGCTTTCTTT
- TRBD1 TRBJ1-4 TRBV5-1 CASSLLVTGGYGEKLFF TGCGCCAGCAGCTTGTTGGTGACAGGGGGCTATGGTGAAAAACTGTTTTTT
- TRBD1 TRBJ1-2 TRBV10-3 CAISESPGQLFNYGYTF TGTGCCATCAGTGAGTCACCGGGACAGCTATTTAACTATGGCTACACCTTC
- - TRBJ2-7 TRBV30 CAWKQLPYEQYF TGTGCCTGGAAACAGTTACCCTACGAGCAGTACTTC
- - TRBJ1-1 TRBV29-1 CSVARDRSTEAFF TGCAGCGTTGCCCGGGACCGCAGCACTGAAGCTTTCTTT
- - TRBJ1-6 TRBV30 CAWGRSSYNSPLHF TGTGCCTGGGGAAGGAGCTCCTATAATTCACCCCTCCACTTT
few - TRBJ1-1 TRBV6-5 CASSTQKNTEAFF TGTGCCAGCAGTACCCAGAAGAACACTGAAGCTTTCTTT
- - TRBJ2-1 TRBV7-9 CASSFGPGVNEQFF TGTGCCAGCAGCTTTGGCCCAGGGGTAAATGAGCAGTTCTTC
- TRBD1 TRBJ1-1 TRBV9 CASSAYRGQENTEAFF TGTGCCAGCAGCGCCTACAGGGGGCAGGAGAACACTGAAGCTTTCTTT
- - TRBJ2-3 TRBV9 CASSTGRTDTQYF TGTGCCAGCTCCACAGGGCGCACAGATACGCAGTATTTT
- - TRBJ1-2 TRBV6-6 CASSLRGSDYGYTF TGTGCCAGCAGTTTAAGGGGAAGCGACTATGGCTACACCTTC
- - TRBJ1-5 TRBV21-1 CASSTRDRLRDQPQHF TGTGCCAGCAGCACTAGGGACAGGTTAAGAGATCAGCCCCAGCATTTT
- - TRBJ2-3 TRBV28 CASSSPPELADTQYF TGTGCCAGCAGTTCACCACCCGAATTGGCAGATACGCAGTATTTT
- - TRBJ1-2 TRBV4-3 CASSQDRGYGYTF TGCGCCAGCAGCCAAGATCGGGGTTATGGCTACACCTTC
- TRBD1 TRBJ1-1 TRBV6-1 CASRETGPTEAFF TGTGCCAGCAGGGAGACAGGGCCCACTGAAGCTTTCTTT
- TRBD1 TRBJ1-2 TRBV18 CASSPGQGNYGYTF TGTGCCAGCTCACCGGGACAGGGTAACTATGGCTACACCTTC
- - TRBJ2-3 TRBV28 CASSFQGNTQYF TGTGCCAGCAGTTTTCAGGGCAATACGCAGTATTTT
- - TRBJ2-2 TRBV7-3 CASSRQGGNTGELFF TGTGCCAGCAGCCGACAGGGAGGGAACACTGGGGAGCTGTTTTTT
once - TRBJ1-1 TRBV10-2 CASSDGPNTEAFF TGCGCCAGCAGTGACGGCCCGAACACTGAAGCTTTCTTT
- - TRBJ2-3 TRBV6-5 CASNPGLVGDTQYF TGTGCCAGCAACCCGGGGTTGGTGGGAGATACGCAGTATTTT
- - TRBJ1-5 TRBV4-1 CASSPLSADQPQHF TGCGCCAGCAGCCCATTGTCCGCCGATCAGCCCCAGCATTTT
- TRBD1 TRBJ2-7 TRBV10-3 CAISGGTVGYEQYF TGTGCCATCAGTGGTGGGACAGTGGGTTACGAGCAGTACTTC
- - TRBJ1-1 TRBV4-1 CASSQGVETEAFF TGCGCCAGCAGCCAGGGGGTAGAGACTGAAGCTTTCTTT
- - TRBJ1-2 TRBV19 CASSIDPREDGYTF TGTGCCAGTAGTATAGATCCCAGGGAAGATGGCTACACCTTC
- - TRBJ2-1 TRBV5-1 CASSLGQGRHEQFF TGCGCCAGCAGCTTGGGGCAGGGGAGGCATGAGCAGTTCTTC